This TCR beta chain was documented in a study of blood T cell repertoires in COVID-19. Overall study context: Samples came from the United States, Italy and Spain, spanning acute and convalescent COVID-19. PBMCs, B-cell-depleted T cells, or T cells provided the cDNA or gDNA that made up the material.

Germline assignment: CDR1 KGHSH and CDR2 LQKENI. The CDR3 extends over 15 amino acids. V gave up 3 bases and J gave up 2 bases; unmatched junction bases: 2. Original data processing: Amplified reference gene primers provided the basis for estimating nucleated cell counts. Only in-frame clones appear in the TCRdb table, and some are missing; sequencing was by immunoSEQ multiplex PCR. For V, J and clone size, that table is used; D and trimming come from the DNA. The table records over 300,000 clones, around 91% of them present only once. This clone showed up just once. The sequenced material came from peripheral blood. The receptor comes from a man aged 18 to 35 with active or convalescent COVID-19. The chain joins TRBV18 to TRBJ1-2, with 11 bases lining up with TRBD1. CDR3 in amino acids: CASSPGQGGNYGYTF. The CDR3 DNA reads TGTGCCAGCTCACCGGGACAGGGGGGGAACTATGGCTACACCTTC.